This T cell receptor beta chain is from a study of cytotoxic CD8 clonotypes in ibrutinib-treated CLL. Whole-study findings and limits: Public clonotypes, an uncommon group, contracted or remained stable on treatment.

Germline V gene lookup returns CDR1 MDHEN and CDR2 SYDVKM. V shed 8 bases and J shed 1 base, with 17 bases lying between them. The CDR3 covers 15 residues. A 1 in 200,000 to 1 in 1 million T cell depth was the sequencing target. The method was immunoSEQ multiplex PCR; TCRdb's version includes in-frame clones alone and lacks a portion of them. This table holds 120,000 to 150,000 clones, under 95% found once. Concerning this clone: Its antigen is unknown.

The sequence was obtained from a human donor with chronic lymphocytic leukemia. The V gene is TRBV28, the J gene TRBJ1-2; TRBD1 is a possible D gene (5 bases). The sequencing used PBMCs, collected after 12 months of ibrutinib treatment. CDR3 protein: CASGTWAQSNYGYTF. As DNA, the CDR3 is TGTGCCAGCGGGACTTGGGCACAAAGTAACTATGGCTACACCTTC.